Described below is a single T cell receptor (beta chain) sequence and its context. V was pared by 5 bases and J by 9 bases, with 18 bases of the junction left unmatched. The CDR3 covers 17 residues. CDR1 and CDR2 from the germline V gene are SEHNR and FQNEAQ (reference sequence). The data were obtained in a study of T cell changes during pregnancy in multiple sclerosis. Method: immunoSEQ multiplex PCR; TCRdb's copy keeps in-frame clones and lacks some. The sample has about 35,000 clones, roughly 90% seen once. This TCR was recovered from a female donor with multiple sclerosis, enrolled in a pregnancy study. The rearrangement joins TRBV7-9 to TRBJ1-5, with 8 bases matching TRBD1. The source was CD4+ T cells from peripheral blood mononuclear cells, collected in the second trimester of pregnancy. CDR3 in DNA: TGTGCCAGCAGCCGCCTGGGAGCGACAGGGGCTCGGGTGCCCCAGCATTTT. Translated: CASSRLGATGARVPQHF. Full variable domain (missing parts from reference TRBV7-9 and TRBJ1-5): DTGVSQNPRHKITKRGQNVTFRCDPISEHNRLYWYRQTLGQGPEFLTYFQNEAQLEKSRLLSDRFSAERPKGSFSTLEIQRTEQGDSAMYLCASSRLGATGARVPQHFGDGTRLSIL.